Listed here are 26 T cell receptor beta chains from one sample, sequenced in a study of blood T cell repertoires in COVID-19. TCRdb keeps only in-frame clones here, not all; method: immunoSEQ multiplex PCR. Of 150,000 to 200,000 clones in the sample, 79% were seen once. The sample consisted of PBMCs or T cells enriched from blood (not recorded which). The receptors originated from a woman aged 70 to 79 in a cohort exposed to, infected with or recovered from COVID-19 (not recorded which).

The chain couples TRBV28 to TRBJ1-2, with D possibly matching TRBD1 (6 bases). The CDR3 length is 15 residues. Germline CDR1 and CDR2: MDHEN and SYDVKM. V was cut by 5 bases and J by 3 bases, with 16 bases left in between. CDR3 in amino acids: CASSTPPGQDYGYTF. Here the CDR3 DNA reads TGTGCCAGCAGTACCCCTCCGGGACAAGACTATGGCTACACCTTC.

This chain joins TRBV4-3 and TRBJ1-2, with D maybe TRBD1 (5 bases). The CDR3 has 15 amino acids. V dropped 1 base and J dropped 5 bases, with 14 bases sitting between them. Germline V lookup: CDR1 LGHNA, CDR2 YSLEER. The CDR3 sequence: CASSQGAGGGYGYTF. CDR3 nucleotides: TGCGCCAGCAGCCAAGGCGCTGGTGGGGGGTATGGCTACACCTTC.

CDR3 DNA sequence: TGTGCCAGCAGCACACCCGGGACAGGGAACGAGCAGTACTTC. It yields the protein CASSTPGTGNEQYF. This chain connects TRBV28 to TRBJ2-7, with TRBD1 matching 9 bases. CDR3 length: 14 amino acids. The J segment lost 5 bases and the V segment lost 6 bases, leaving 8 bases of the junction unmatched. Germline lookup yields CDR1 MDHEN and CDR2 SYDVKM.

V usage is TRBV2 and J usage is TRBJ2-3; D ambiguous. V lost 4 bases to trimming and J lost 0 bases, with 8 bases between them. This CDR3 contains 14 residues. Per germline, CDR1 SNHLY and CDR2 FYNNEI. The CDR3 coding sequence is TGTGCCAGCAGTGGGGCCCTAAGCACAGATACGCAGTATTTT. This translates into CASSGALSTDTQYF.

The chain employs TRBV2 and TRBJ2-6; unclear D gene. Trimming removed 2 bases at V and 0 bases at J, with 8 bases between. The CDR3 extends over 16 amino acids. The V gene's germline CDR1 is SNHLY and CDR2 FYNNEI. The DNA of the CDR3 is TGTGCCAGCAGTGAAATACGGTCCTCTGGGGCCAACGTCCTGACTTTC. It codes for CASSEIRSSGANVLTF.

V gene TRBV7-2 combines with J gene TRBJ1-3, with D uncertain. The CDR3 is 16 amino acids. The germline CDR1 and CDR2 sequences are SGHTA and FQGNSA. Trimming stripped 3 bases from V and 0 bases from J, with 12 bases between. The CDR3 spells CASSLAQAFSGNTIYF. The CDR3 nucleotides are TGTGCCAGCAGCTTGGCCCAGGCTTTCTCTGGAAACACCATATATTTT.

The rearrangement joins TRBV7-2 to TRBJ1-1; D is unresolved. Per the germline V gene, CDR1 is SGHTA and CDR2 is FQGNSA. The CDR3 runs to 13 residues. The germline V and J ends were trimmed by 0 bases and 5 bases, with 7 bases remaining between them. CDR3 residues: CASSLAEGTEAFF. Here the CDR3 DNA reads TGTGCCAGCAGCTTAGCTGAGGGAACTGAAGCTTTCTTT.

The chain recombines TRBV5-1 with TRBJ2-1, with a tentative D call TRBD1 (5 bases). The germline V and J ends were trimmed by 2 bases and 7 bases, with 16 bases remaining between them. The CDR3 covers 15 residues. Per germline, CDR1 SGHRS and CDR2 YFSETQ. CDR3: CASSLTGHLGNEQFF. CDR3 DNA sequence: TGCGCCAGCAGCTTAACAGGTCACTTGGGGAATGAGCAGTTCTTC.

J is TRBJ2-3 and V is TRBV27; D remains ambiguous. Germline CDR1 and CDR2: MNHEY and SMNVEV (reference sequence). The CDR3 has 16 amino acids. V dropped 6 bases and J dropped 4 bases, with 20 bases sitting between them. CDR3: CASRYNSLGFADTQYF. CDR3 nucleotide sequence: TGTGCCAGCAGATATAACTCTCTAGGCTTCGCAGATACGCAGTATTTT.

This sequence joins TRBV9 and TRBJ2-3; D is possibly TRBD2 (5 bases). V was shortened by 2 bases and J by 2 bases, with 15 bases between the two germline ends. The length of the CDR3 is 16 residues. Looked up from germline, CDR1 is SGDLS and CDR2 is YYNGEE. The CDR3 sequence is CASSVVSVRLTDTQYF. Here the CDR3 DNA reads TGTGCCAGCAGCGTTGTTAGCGTCCGACTCACAGATACGCAGTATTTT.

CDR3 loop: CASSRTGGLRSTEAFF. The CDR3 DNA reads as TGTGCCAGCAGCCGGACAGGGGGCTTGAGGAGCACTGAAGCTTTCTTT. The V call is TRBV7-8, the J call TRBJ1-1; TRBD1 matches at 11 bases. In germline, CDR1 is SGHVS, CDR2 FQNEAQ. This CDR3 is built from 16 residues. The ends lost 5 bases at V and 4 bases at J; junction bases unmatched: 9.

The chain carries TRBV11-3 and TRBJ1-6, with a weak D call TRBD1 (6 bases). CDR1 is SGHNT, CDR2 YENEEA, per germline. With 5 bases removed from V and 9 bases from J, the gap between germline ends came to 17 bases. CDR3 length: 15 amino acids. The CDR3 DNA reads as TGTGCCAGCAGCCCCACCTGGACAGTTACTTCACCCCTCCACTTT. Translating gives CASSPTWTVTSPLHF.

The genes are TRBV12-5 and TRBJ2-3; D may be TRBD2 (6 bases). Trimming took off 7 bases at V and 6 bases at J, with 17 bases between the two ends. Germline V gene lookup returns CDR1 LGHNT and CDR2 FRNRAP. The CDR3 contains 14 residues. The CDR3 here is CASALRASADTQYF. DNA of the CDR3: TGTGCTAGTGCCCTCAGGGCTAGCGCGGATACGCAGTATTTT.

This chain links TRBV7-2 with TRBJ2-2; D may be TRBD1 (6 bases). V was shortened by 5 bases and J by 7 bases, with 14 bases between the two germline ends. Per germline, CDR1 SGHTA and CDR2 FQGNSA. The CDR3 has 14 amino acids. CDR3 sequence (DNA): TGTGCCAGCAGCCTTATCAGGGGTGGCGGGGAGCTGTTTTTT. Its translation: CASSLIRGGGELFF.

The V and J genes are TRBV28 and TRBJ2-1, with a weak D call TRBD2 (5 bases). V was trimmed by 6 bases and J by 3 bases, leaving 18 bases between them. This CDR3 is 16 amino acids long. Germline V CDR1 and CDR2: MDHEN, SYDVKM. The CDR3 DNA reads TGTGCCAGCAGGGGAAACAGTCCCGGGAACTACAATGAGCAGTTCTTC. Its translation is CASRGNSPGNYNEQFF.

V gene TRBV6-5 combines with J gene TRBJ1-5; no firm D call. This CDR3 has 14 amino acids. Germline V gene sequence: CDR1 MNHEY, CDR2 SVGAGI. Deletions cut 5 bases from V and 3 bases from J, with 11 bases between. The DNA for the CDR3 is TGTGCCAGCAGTCGACATTCTTCCAATCAGCCCCAGCATTTT. Encoded protein: CASSRHSSNQPQHF.

The chain recombines TRBV15 with TRBJ2-5; D perhaps matches TRBD1 (5 bases). The germline CDR1 and CDR2 sequences are LNHNV and YYDKDF (reference sequence). The V end lost 2 bases, the J end lost 4 bases, and 8 bases lay between the germline ends. This CDR3 is built from 13 residues. The CDR3 DNA follows: TGTGCCACCAGCAGACAGGGTCCAGAGACCCAGTACTTC. Translation: CATSRQGPETQYF.

This clone was detected a few times. V gene TRBV5-1 combines with J gene TRBJ2-5; 7 positions match TRBD1. J was trimmed by 4 bases and V by 4 bases; bases with no gene match: 10. The CDR3 loop spans 15 amino acids. Germline V lookup: CDR1 SGHRS, CDR2 YFSETQ. CDR3 amino acids: CASSPRQGGGETQYF. The CDR3 nucleotides are TGCGCCAGCAGCCCCCGACAGGGTGGGGGAGAGACCCAGTACTTC. The entire variable domain, with the rest obtained from reference TRBV5-1 and TRBJ2-5, is as follows: KAGVTQTPRYLIKTRGQQVTLSCSPISGHRSVSWYQQTPGQGLQFLFEYFSETQRNKGNFPGRFSGRQFSNSRSEMNVSTLELGDSALYLCASSPRQGGGETQYFGPGTRLLVL.

The chain is built from TRBV6-1 and TRBJ1-2, with D maybe TRBD1 (6 bases). Trimming stripped 2 bases from V and 4 bases from J, with 14 bases between. This CDR3 comprises 15 residues. Germline V gives CDR1 MNHNS, CDR2 SASEGT. CDR3 residues: CASSESPDSIYGYTF. The CDR3 DNA reads TGTGCCAGCAGTGAATCTCCGGACAGCATCTATGGCTACACCTTC.

This clone was observed a handful of times. This sequence joins TRBV19 and TRBJ1-1; D not resolved. The CDR3 is 13 amino acids. The V end lost 3 bases, the J end lost 4 bases, and 9 bases lay between the germline ends. Germline-derived CDR1 and CDR2 are LNHDA and SQIVND (reference sequence). The CDR3 sequence is CASSMPGVTEAFF. CDR3 coding DNA: TGTGCCAGTAGTATGCCCGGGGTCACTGAAGCTTTCTTT.

This chain joins TRBV7-6 and TRBJ2-3; no firm D call. With 3 bases removed from V and 6 bases from J, the gap between germline ends came to 10 bases. Germline-derived CDR1 and CDR2 are SGHVS and FNYEAQ. The CDR3 spans 13 residues. The CDR3 DNA reads as TGTGCCAGCAGCTTCACGACACTCGATACGCAGTATTTT. It is translated as CASSFTTLDTQYF.

The chain links TRBV7-2 to TRBJ1-1; D not certain. This CDR3 has 14 residues. The V end was cut by 4 bases, the J end by 3 bases, with 12 bases between. Germline CDR1 reads SGHTA; CDR2 reads FQGNSA. Here the CDR3 DNA reads TGTGCCAGCAGCTGGGAGGTGGGGTACACTGAAGCTTTCTTT. It codes for CASSWEVGYTEAFF.

The chain joins TRBV18 to TRBJ2-7; 7 bases are shared with TRBD1. Trimming at V came to 6 bases and at J to 4 bases, leaving 15 bases not matched to a gene. Per the germline V gene, CDR1 is KGHSH and CDR2 is LQKENI. The CDR3 sequence is 16 residues long. The chain's CDR3 is CASSRTNRGSFYEQYF. DNA for the CDR3: TGTGCCAGCTCGCGGACAAACAGGGGCAGTTTTTACGAGCAGTACTTC. The full variable domain, its missing parts supplied by reference TRBV18 and TRBJ2-7, is NAGVMQNPRHLVRRRGQEARLRCSPMKGHSHVYWYRQLPEEGLKFMVYLQKENIIDESGMPKERFSAEFPKEGPSILRIQQVVRGDSAAYFCASSRTNRGSFYEQYFGPGTRLTVT.

The J gene is TRBJ1-2, the V gene TRBV19, with unresolved D. Germline-derived CDR1 and CDR2 are LNHDA and SQIVND (reference sequence). V shed 5 bases and J shed 0 bases, with 10 bases lying between them. The CDR3 covers 14 residues. DNA of the CDR3: TGTGCCAGTAGTCGCCCTAGCACTAACTATGGCTACACCTTC. Its protein is CASSRPSTNYGYTF.

This chain connects TRBV28 to TRBJ1-5; D unclear. CDR3 length equals 14 residues. V was shortened by 2 bases and J by 5 bases, with 10 bases between the two germline ends. From germline, CDR1 is MDHEN and CDR2 SYDVKM. The CDR3 spells CASSLRQDYQPQHF. For the CDR3, the DNA is TGTGCCAGCAGTTTAAGACAAGATTATCAGCCCCAGCATTTT.

In DNA form, the CDR3 reads TGTGCCAGCAGTCCGGGGGACAGGTCGGGAACCTTC. It is translated as CASSPGDRSGTF. The genes are TRBV28 and TRBJ1-2; 8 nucleotides match TRBD1. From germline, CDR1 is MDHEN and CDR2 SYDVKM. After removal of 5 bases from V and 14 bases from J, the junction contained 10 bases not matched to a gene. This CDR3 has 12 residues.